A selection of T cell receptor beta chains follows, all from one sample in a study of STAT3 mutations in large granular lymphocyte leukemia. TCRdb's table, derived via immunoSEQ multiplex PCR, lists solely in-frame clones and lacks some. The data show some 10,000 clones, 88% seen once. The sequenced sample was peripheral blood mononuclear cells. The receptors were sampled from a man in his 60s with T-cell large granular lymphocyte leukemia. Some clones in this sample may be carry-over from other donors' samples. CDR3s include the opening cysteine and the closing phenylalanine or tryptophan. The D gene is left open where the match is weak. Rows give clone size only sometimes, using once, few, many, or a class for an expanded clone.

D	V	size	J	CDR3	DNA
NA	TRBV6-5	NA	TRBJ2-7	CASSSGSGTDPYEQYF	TGTGCCAGCAGTTCCGGATCCGGGACGGATCCCTACGAGCAGTACTTC
NA	TRBV5-1	once	TRBJ2-3	CASSYYTDTQYF	TGCGCCAGCAGCTACTACACAGATACGCAGTATTTT
NA	TRBV25-1	once	TRBJ1-5	CASSDGRQPQHF	TGTGCCAGCAGTGATGGGCGGCAGCCCCAGCATTTT
TRBD1	TRBV28	NA	TRBJ2-7	CASSPRQGYEQYF	TGTGCCAGCAGCCCCAGACAGGGCTACGAGCAGTACTTC
TRBD1	TRBV5-6	NA	TRBJ2-1	CASTLQGADEQFF	TGTGCCAGCACCTTACAGGGGGCTGATGAGCAGTTCTTC
NA	TRBV15	NA	TRBJ2-7	CATSRENRLHEQYF	TGTGCCACCAGCAGAGAGAACAGGCTGCACGAGCAGTACTTC
NA	TRBV28	NA	TRBJ1-5	CASKQSNQPQHF	TGTGCCAGCAAGCAGAGCAATCAGCCCCAGCATTTT
NA	TRBV9	NA	TRBJ2-1	CATHGPSGIEQFF	TGTGCCACCCACGGACCCTCGGGAATTGAGCAGTTCTTC
NA	TRBV7-9	NA	TRBJ1-2	CASSPEYGYTF	TGTGCCAGCAGCCCCGAGTATGGCTACACCTTC
TRBD1	TRBV28	NA	TRBJ2-3	CASIPLGDRGTDTQYF	TGTGCCAGCATCCCCCTGGGGGACAGGGGAACAGATACGCAGTATTTT
NA	TRBV5-4	NA	TRBJ2-7	CASSSDISYEQYF	TGTGCCAGCAGCTCGGACATCTCCTACGAGCAGTACTTC
NA	TRBV28	NA	TRBJ2-3	CASSTPSRADTQYF	TGTGCCAGCAGTACGCCTAGCCGGGCAGATACGCAGTATTTT
TRBD2	TRBV7-8	few	TRBJ2-7	CASSTHDGGDGGSYEQYF	TGTGCCAGCAGCACACACGATGGGGGGGATGGAGGGTCCTACGAGCAGTACTTC
TRBD1	TRBV7-9	NA	TRBJ2-1	CASSLRQGAYNEQFF	TGTGCCAGCAGCTTACGACAGGGGGCATACAATGAGCAGTTCTTC
NA	TRBV5-4	NA	TRBJ1-1	CASSSATENTEAFF	TGTGCCAGCAGCTCCGCGACGGAGAACACTGAAGCTTTCTTT
TRBD1	TRBV2	once	TRBJ1-1	CASSDRTGGADTEAFF	TGTGCCAGCAGTGATAGGACAGGGGGCGCAGACACTGAAGCTTTCTTT
TRBD2	TRBV5-4	once	TRBJ2-7	CASSPSGPWDEQYF	TGTGCCAGCAGCCCTAGCGGGCCTTGGGACGAGCAGTACTTC
NA	TRBV9	NA	TRBJ2-2	CASSSGGLSGELFF	TGTGCCAGCAGCTCCGGGGGTCTGAGCGGGGAGCTGTTTTTT
NA	TRBV30	NA	TRBJ2-7	CAWSDPAIYQGGPQYF	TGTGCCTGGAGTGACCCCGCGATTTACCAGGGAGGCCCCCAGTACTTC
TRBD2	TRBV18	NA	TRBJ2-7	CASSPPGLAGTYEQYF	TGTGCCAGCTCACCACCGGGGCTAGCGGGGACCTACGAGCAGTACTTC
NA	TRBV29-1	NA	TRBJ1-4	CSATGQDEKLFF	TGCAGCGCTACGGGACAAGATGAAAAACTGTTTTTT
NA	TRBV29-1	NA	TRBJ1-5	CSVEVGGSPNQPQHF	TGCAGCGTTGAGGTGGGGGGTTCCCCCAATCAGCCCCAGCATTTT
NA	TRBV11-3	NA	TRBJ2-3	CASSLAGSSTDTQYF	TGTGCCAGCAGCTTAGCCGGGTCTAGCACAGATACGCAGTATTTT
TRBD1	TRBV7-9	NA	TRBJ1-2	CASSLAQGWDYTF	TGTGCCAGCAGCTTAGCACAGGGGTGGGACTACACCTTC
TRBD1	TRBV7-9	NA	TRBJ1-1	CASSLTGLMNTEAFF	TGTGCCAGCAGCCTGACAGGGCTCATGAACACTGAAGCTTTCTTT